The 4 T cell receptor beta chains below all came from one sample that was sequenced in a study of regulatory T cells in long-lasting Graves disease. Combining iRepertoire HTBI primers with Arm-PCR of CDR3 regions, the authors built TCR beta libraries. TCRdb redid the calling of the multiplex PCR reads with MiXCR, one entry per CDR3 protein. The data hold some 370,000 distinct CDR3 sequences, with 12% observed a single time. The time point here: newly diagnosed GD, antithyroid drugs for less than 3 months. From PBMCs, RNA was extracted and then used to make the TCR library. The sample was also linked to a second study, of T cells in Graves' hyperthyroidism and ophthalmopathy.

Sequencing was performed on peripheral blood mononuclear cells (PBMCs), taken at new diagnosis, from a patient treated with antithyroid drugs. The receptors shown here come from a young woman with Graves disease.

Many counts were recorded for this clonotype. The CDR3 loop is CASSLVPTGELFF. Written as DNA, the CDR3 is TGTGCCAGCAGCTTGGTACCAACCGGGGAGCTGTTTTTT. The gene calls are TRBV5-5 and TRBJ2-2; no clear D gene. CDR1 is SGHKS and CDR2 is YYEKEE in the germline V gene (reference sequence). The CDR3 spans 13 residues. Trimming left V 0 bases short and J 5 bases short, with 5 bases between.

This clonotype was detected many times. The CDR3: CASGVYDNNEQFF. CDR3 nucleotides: TGTGCCAGCGGGGTTTATGATAACAATGAGCAGTTCTTC. This rearrangement joins TRBV9 to TRBJ2-1; D gene unclear. The CDR3 consists of 13 residues. The ends were cut back, 7 bases at V and 5 bases at J, with 13 bases in the middle. CDR1 and CDR2 from the germline V gene are SGDLS and YYNGEE. Variable domain in full (rest from reference TRBV9 and TRBJ2-1): DSGVTQTPKHLITATGQRVTLRCSPRSGDLSVYWYQQSLDQGLQFLIQYYNGEERAKGNILERFSAQQFPDLHSELNLSSLELGDSALYFCASGVYDNNEQFFGPGTRLTVL.

The chain carries TRBV14 and TRBJ2-1; D is unclear. CDR1 and CDR2 (germline): SGHDN, FVKESK. Trimming cost V 1 base and J 10 bases, with 35 bases left between them. The CDR3 is made up of 21 amino acids. CDR3 loop: CASSQAWNKLPTFTMPLEQFF. CDR3 DNA sequence: TGTGCCAGCAGCCAAGCGTGGAATAAATTACCTACTTTTACAATGCCTTTAGAGCAGTTCTTC.

The table lists this clonotype with many counts. The CDR3 spells CASSPNGLAGANEQFF. The CDR3 DNA sequence: TGTGCCAGCAGCCCCAATGGACTAGCGGGGGCCAATGAGCAGTTCTTC. The chain recombines TRBV7-2 with TRBJ2-1, with 13 bases identical to TRBD2. V gave up 5 bases and J gave up 6 bases; unmatched junction bases: 7. This CDR3 has 16 amino acids. In germline, CDR1 is SGHTA, CDR2 FQGNSA.